These 8 T cell receptor beta chains came from one sample sequenced in a study of OX40 agonist ivuxolimab in advanced cancers. The table came from immunoSEQ multiplex PCR; TCRdb's copy has only in-frame clones and leaves some out. Of 50,000 to 60,000 clones detected, roughly nine tenths appear once; the ten largest clones hold 11% to 15%. Sequencing used CD4+ or CD8+ T cells sorted from blood, obtained in a trial of the OX40 agonist ivuxolimab. Receptor source: an adult with an advanced solid tumor such as melanoma, head and neck, liver or kidney cancer.

This CDR3 is CASSPEGYRNRAFF. CDR3 bases: TGTGCCAGCAGCCCCGAAGGCTACAGGAACCGAGCTTTCTTT. The chain joins TRBV5-5 to TRBJ1-1, with a weak D call TRBD1 (5 bases). CDR1 is SGHKS and CDR2 is YYEKEE in the germline V gene (reference sequence). The CDR3 is made up of 14 amino acids. The germline V and J ends were trimmed by 4 bases and 10 bases, with 20 bases remaining between them.

The chain employs TRBV6-4 and TRBJ2-7; D is ambiguous. The germline V gene encodes CDR1 MRHNA and CDR2 SNTAGT. Between the trimmed V and J ends, which lost 7 bases and 0 bases, there was a span of 10 bases. The CDR3 length is 13 residues. In DNA, the CDR3 is TGTGCCAGCACCCCACACTCCTCCTACGAGCAGTACTTC. Protein: CASTPHSSYEQYF.

The chain is built from TRBV5-8 and TRBJ2-7; D unresolved. Germline values: CDR1 SGHTS, CDR2 YDEGEE. The germline V and J ends were trimmed by 2 bases and 3 bases, with 6 bases remaining between them. The CDR3 is 12 residues long. The CDR3 sequence: CASSLRDYEQYF. In nucleotides, the CDR3 is TGTGCCAGCAGCTTAAGGGACTACGAGCAGTACTTC. Combining the CDR3 with reference TRBV5-8 and TRBJ2-7 gives the whole variable domain EAGVTQSPTHLIKTRGQQATLRCSPISGHTSVYWYQQALGLGLQFLLWYDEGEERNRGNFPPRFSGRQFPNYSSELNVNALELEDSALYLCASSLRDYEQYFGPGTRLTVT.

This clone turned up a few times. The chain combines TRBV6-5 with TRBJ1-5; TRBD1 agrees at 7 bases. V lost 0 bases to trimming and J lost 6 bases; unmatched junction nucleotides: 5. The CDR3 spans 15 residues. CDR1 and CDR2 (germline): MNHEY, SVGAGI. CDR3: CASSYSIQGGQPQHF. CDR3 DNA: TGTGCCAGCAGTTACTCTATCCAGGGGGGTCAGCCCCAGCATTTT.

V and J are TRBV5-8 and TRBJ1-1; D not certain. V was clipped by 2 bases and J by 4 bases, with 15 bases between them. The CDR3 length is 15 residues. Germline-derived CDR1 and CDR2 are SGHTS and YDEGEE. Here the CDR3 reads CASSFRPGSATEAFF. The CDR3 DNA reads TGTGCCAGCAGCTTCCGTCCGGGGAGTGCCACTGAAGCTTTCTTT.

This clone was seen only a few times. The junction shows a germline mismatch at one end, possibly a read error. This chain joins TRBV14 and TRBJ2-1; D unclear. Germline V gene data show CDR1 as SGHDN and CDR2 as FVKESK. The CDR3 extends over 13 amino acids. CDR3 residues: CASRQDGSNEQFF. The CDR3 DNA reads TGTGCCAGCAGACAAGACGGTTCCAATGAGCAGTTCTTC.

Only a few counts were recorded for this clone. The J gene is TRBJ1-6, the V gene TRBV30; D is ambiguous. The germline V gene has CDR1 GTSNPN and CDR2 SVGIG (reference sequence). With 4 bases removed from V and 0 bases from J, the gap between germline ends came to 13 bases. The CDR3 sequence is 16 residues long. This chain's CDR3 is CAWTLDRPSYNSPLHF. Here the CDR3 DNA reads TGTGCCTGGACTCTGGACCGGCCCTCCTATAATTCACCCCTCCACTTT.

The chain uses TRBV19 and TRBJ1-6, with TRBD1 as a possible D gene (5 bases). Trimming left V 3 bases short and J 6 bases short, with 12 bases between. This CDR3 region has 15 residues. The germline CDR1 and CDR2 sequences are LNHDA and SQIVND (reference sequence). CDR3 bases: TGTGCCAGTAGTATGGTAGTGGGGGGTAATTCACCCCTCCACTTT. Its protein product is CASSMVVGGNSPLHF.